This T cell receptor beta chain was captured in a study of T cell responses to AZD1222 COVID-19 vaccine. Assay: immunoSEQ multiplex PCR; the TCRdb copy retains only in-frame clones and omits some. The repertoire holds 120,000 to 150,000 clones, around 84% seen once, with 5% to 5.5% in the top ten. Overall study findings and caveats: Baseline testing showed seropositivity in only six or seven AZD1222 recipients.

In this sample, this clone turned up a few times. What it binds is not known. The CDR3 covers 11 residues. Trimming left V 2 bases short and J 7 bases short, with 5 bases between. The sample here was peripheral blood, taken 28 days after the second AZD1222 dose. The receptor's source is an adult who received the AZD1222 COVID-19 vaccine. The V call is TRBV12-3 or TRBV12-4, the J call TRBJ2-5; maybe TRBD1 (5 bases). This CDR3 is CASSLTGTQYF. The CDR3 DNA sequence: TGTGCCAGCAGTTTAACAGGGACCCAGTACTTC.